The 21 T cell receptor beta chains below were found in one sample sequenced in a study of blood T cell repertoires in COVID-19. Here immunoSEQ multiplex PCR was the method, and the copy in TCRdb shows in-frame clones only, minus some. Here the sample spans fewer than 600,000 clones, 89% being singletons. The source material was peripheral blood. The receptors were gathered from a man in his late teens or twenties with COVID-19, enrolled during active disease.

The CDR3, as DNA: TGTGCCAGCAGCGCGGCCCGGGACAGGGGAGGCAATGAGCAGTTCTTC. This translates into CASSAARDRGGNEQFF. This chain links TRBV2 with TRBJ2-1; TRBD1 matches at 10 bases. The J segment lost 6 bases and the V segment lost 6 bases, leaving 11 bases of the junction unmatched. Germline V gene lookup returns CDR1 SNHLY and CDR2 FYNNEI. This CDR3 is 16 amino acids long.

This rearrangement joins TRBV7-9 to TRBJ2-7, with TRBD1 as a possible D gene (5 bases). The CDR3 contains 15 residues. Trimming removed 0 bases from V and 1 base from J, with 10 bases in between. Germline V lookup: CDR1 SEHNR, CDR2 FQNEAQ (reference sequence). CDR3 sequence: CASSLAQGWSYEQYF. CDR3 nucleotide sequence: TGTGCCAGCAGCTTAGCGCAGGGATGGTCCTACGAGCAGTACTTC.

The V gene is TRBV5-6, the J gene TRBJ1-1; D unresolved. Germline CDR1 and CDR2: SGHDT and YYEEEE. V was cut by 0 bases and J by 4 bases, with 13 bases left in between. The CDR3 consists of 15 residues. CDR3 DNA sequence: TGTGCCAGCAGCTTGGCCGGAGATCGAGGCACTGAAGCTTTCTTT. The encoded protein is CASSLAGDRGTEAFF. The full variable domain, with the rest looked up from reference TRBV5-6 and TRBJ1-1, is DAGVTQSPTHLIKTRGQQVTLRCSPKSGHDTVSWYQQALGQGPQFIFQYYEEEERQRGNFPDRFSGHQFPNYSSELNVNALLLGDSALYLCASSLAGDRGTEAFFGQGTRLTVV.

The chain has TRBV19 and TRBJ2-5, with a tentative D call TRBD2 (5 bases). CDR3 length equals 17 residues. CDR1 and CDR2 from the germline V gene are LNHDA and SQIVND (reference sequence). Trimming took off 4 bases at V and 5 bases at J, with 23 bases between the two ends. The CDR3 sequence: CASSTGGRGIGRETQYF. Here the CDR3 DNA reads TGTGCCAGTAGTACCGGCGGCCGGGGAATCGGACGTGAGACCCAGTACTTC.

The J gene is TRBJ2-1, the V gene TRBV12-5; perhaps TRBD1 as D (5 bases). This CDR3 is 14 amino acids long. The germline V gene encodes CDR1 LGHNT and CDR2 FRNRAP. Between the trimmed V and J ends, which lost 1 base and 12 bases, there was a span of 16 bases. This chain's CDR3 is CASGLDPVTGRQFF. CDR3 nucleotide sequence: TGTGCTAGTGGTTTGGACCCCGTCACAGGACGGCAGTTCTTC.

This chain links TRBV5-1 with TRBJ2-3; D might be TRBD2 (6 bases). V gave up 0 bases and J gave up 3 bases, with 17 bases separating them. This CDR3 comprises 17 residues. The V gene's germline CDR1 is SGHRS and CDR2 YFSETQ. This chain's CDR3 is CASSLGLRDSETDTQYF. In nucleotides, the CDR3 is TGCGCCAGCAGCTTGGGCCTCCGGGACTCCGAGACAGATACGCAGTATTTT.

The chain carries TRBV30 and TRBJ1-4; perhaps TRBD1 as D (6 bases). The CDR3 runs to 14 residues. V lost 8 bases to trimming and J lost 3 bases, with 16 bases between them. The germline CDR1 and CDR2 sequences are GTSNPN and SVGIG (reference sequence). The CDR3 is CAGTGPVANEKLFF. For the CDR3, the DNA is TGTGCCGGTACAGGGCCTGTGGCTAATGAAAAACTGTTTTTT.

This rearrangement joins TRBV2 to TRBJ2-7; D is ambiguous. Deletions cut 6 bases from V and 4 bases from J, with 10 bases between. Germline V gives CDR1 SNHLY, CDR2 FYNNEI. CDR3 length: 12 residues. CDR3 bases: TGTGCCAGCAGACGGCTGACTTACGAGCAGTACTTC. This translates into CASRRLTYEQYF.

This chain uses TRBV5-4 with TRBJ2-1; tentative D call: TRBD1 (6 bases). Looked up from germline, CDR1 is SGHNT and CDR2 is YYREEE (reference sequence). The CDR3 covers 15 residues. Trimming shortened V by 3 bases and J by 2 bases, and 12 bases separated the two germline ends. The CDR3 region is CASSSQGTPYNEQFF. CDR3 nucleotide sequence: TGTGCCAGCAGCTCCCAGGGGACCCCCTACAATGAGCAGTTCTTC.

The V and J genes are TRBV12-3 or TRBV12-4 and TRBJ1-5; D uncertain. CDR3 size: 13 residues. Trimming cost V 8 bases and J 4 bases, with 12 bases left between them. The CDR3 here is CASGPGGNQPQHF. The DNA for the CDR3 is TGTGCCAGCGGGCCAGGAGGAAATCAGCCCCAGCATTTT.

V is TRBV9 and J is TRBJ2-1; TRBD1 aligns across 7 bases. Germline V gives CDR1 SGDLS, CDR2 YYNGEE. This CDR3 has 14 residues. V was pared by 0 bases and J by 8 bases, with 5 bases of the junction left unmatched. The CDR3 DNA reads as TGTGCCAGCAGCGTAGGTTCGAGGGGGCATGAGCAGTTCTTC. Translating it yields CASSVGSRGHEQFF. Full variable domain (outside the CDR3, taken from reference TRBV9 and TRBJ2-1): DSGVTQTPKHLITATGQRVTLRCSPRSGDLSVYWYQQSLDQGLQFLIQYYNGEERAKGNILERFSAQQFPDLHSELNLSSLELGDSALYFCASSVGSRGHEQFFGPGTRLTVL.

This clone was detected only once. The V gene is TRBV21-1, the J gene TRBJ2-5; the table's D gene call, TRBD1, was not cross checked with the DNA. TRBV21-1 has pseudogene status. There are 14 residues in the CDR3. CDR3 sequence: CASSKLGGQETQYF. CDR3 DNA: TGTGCCAGCAGCAAATTAGGGGGCCAAGAGACCCAGTACTTC.

The gene calls are TRBV6-5 and TRBJ2-7; D is possibly TRBD1 (6 bases). This CDR3 region has 12 residues. The V and J ends lost 10 bases and 0 bases respectively, with 10 bases between them. The V gene's germline CDR1 is MNHEY and CDR2 SVGAGI. CDR3 in DNA: TGTGCCACCCGGGACAACTCCTACGAGCAGTACTTC. It encodes CATRDNSYEQYF.

The chain combines TRBV6-6 with TRBJ2-3; TRBD2 matches at 11 bases. The CDR3 covers 14 residues. Germline values: CDR1 MNHNY, CDR2 SVGAGI (reference sequence). J gave up 5 bases and V 8 bases, and 6 bases lay outside the gene matches. The CDR3 DNA reads as TGTGCCAGCTCCCTAGCGGGAGGAAAAGATACGCAGTATTTT. Amino acid sequence: CASSLAGGKDTQYF.

The J gene is TRBJ2-7, the V gene TRBV11-2; weak D call: TRBD1 (6 bases). V was cut by 5 bases and J by 0 bases, with 11 bases left in between. The CDR3 has 14 amino acids. In germline, CDR1 is SGHAT, CDR2 FQNNGV. The CDR3 region is CASSPGQLSYEQYF. The CDR3 coding sequence is TGTGCCAGCAGCCCAGGACAGCTCTCCTACGAGCAGTACTTC.

The chain carries TRBV5-1 and TRBJ2-5, with 7 bases lining up with TRBD2. The V gene end was trimmed by 1 base and the J gene end by 1 base; junction bases not matched to a gene: 7. Germline CDR1 is SGHRS and CDR2 is YFSETQ. The CDR3 consists of 16 residues. DNA of the CDR3: TGCGCCAGCAGCTTGTCCCCAGCGGGGACCCAAGAGACCCAGTACTTC. Translated, it gives CASSLSPAGTQETQYF.

J is TRBJ2-7 and V is TRBV5-1; TRBD1 might be the D (6 bases). V shed 2 bases and J shed 2 bases, with 14 bases lying between them. This CDR3 is built from 15 residues. Germline values: CDR1 SGHRS, CDR2 YFSETQ. The CDR3, as DNA: TGCGCCAGCAGCTTAGGACAGACCAGCACCTACGAGCAGTACTTC. This codes for CASSLGQTSTYEQYF.

This clone was seen once. The genes are TRBV14 and TRBJ2-7, with 7 bases aligning to TRBD2. Germline V gives CDR1 SGHDN, CDR2 FVKESK. The CDR3 has 15 amino acids. V gave up 0 bases and J gave up 0 bases; unmatched junction bases: 2. The CDR3, as DNA: TGTGCCAGCAGCCAAGAGGGAGGGAGCTCCTACGAGCAGTACTTC. As protein: CASSQEGGSSYEQYF.

This clone was seen a single time. The chain links TRBV29-1 to TRBJ2-1; 9 positions match TRBD2. The length of the CDR3 is 14 residues. Unmatched junction bases numbered 5, after V lost 1 base and J lost 7 bases. Germline CDR1 SQVTM, CDR2 ANQGSEA. CDR3 sequence: CSVEGLAVRNEQFF. CDR3 coding DNA: TGCAGCGTTGAAGGACTAGCGGTGAGGAATGAGCAGTTCTTC.

This clone has a single count. This chain uses TRBV7-9 with TRBJ2-2; possibly TRBD1 for D (6 bases). In germline, CDR1 is SEHNR, CDR2 FQNEAQ (reference sequence). V was shortened by 1 base and J by 1 base, with 7 bases between the two germline ends. The CDR3 sequence is 15 residues long. In DNA, the CDR3 is TGTGCCAGCAGCTTAGTGACAGGGAACACCGGGGAGCTGTTTTTT. Its translation is CASSLVTGNTGELFF. The whole variable domain, remainder taken from reference TRBV7-9 and TRBJ2-2, is DTGVSQNPRHKITKRGQNVTFRCDPISEHNRLYWYRQTLGQGPEFLTYFQNEAQLEKSRLLSDRFSAERPKGSFSTLEIQRTEQGDSAMYLCASSLVTGNTGELFFGEGSRLTVL.

The chain links TRBV24-1 to TRBJ2-3, with 7 bases that match TRBD1. The J segment lost 3 bases and the V segment lost 3 bases, leaving 5 bases of the junction unmatched. Germline assignment: CDR1 KGHDR and CDR2 SFDVKD. The CDR3 loop spans 15 amino acids. The CDR3 DNA reads as TGTGCCACCAGTGATCCCGGACAGGCTACAGATACGCAGTATTTT. This codes for CATSDPGQATDTQYF.